These 15 T cell receptor beta chains share one sample of origin, sequenced in a study of blood T cell repertoires in COVID-19. Sequencing used immunoSEQ multiplex PCR; TCRdb keeps in-frame clones, though not all of them. The data hold tens of thousands of clones, with roughly 90% observed a single time. The material sequenced was peripheral blood. The receptors come from a man of 80 years or more with acute or convalescent COVID-19.

The chain combines TRBV18 with TRBJ2-2; D is perhaps TRBD1 (5 bases). The germline CDR1 and CDR2 sequences are KGHSH and LQKENI. The CDR3 has 14 amino acids. V lost 4 bases and J lost 4, with 10 bases in between. Here the CDR3 DNA reads TGTGCCAGCTCACGCTCGACAGTCACCGGGGAGCTGTTTTTT. Protein sequence: CASSRSTVTGELFF.

This sequence joins TRBV28 and TRBJ2-7; 7 positions agree with TRBD1. Germline CDR1 reads MDHEN; CDR2 reads SYDVKM. CDR3 length: 15 residues. Trimming at V came to 2 bases and at J to 0 bases, leaving 4 bases not matched to a gene. CDR3 DNA sequence: TGTGCCAGCAGTTTACCCGGGACAGACTCCTACGAGCAGTACTTC. It yields the protein CASSLPGTDSYEQYF.

The V call is TRBV10-1, the J call TRBJ2-7, with D possibly matching TRBD1 (6 bases). The ends were cut back, 6 bases at V and 9 bases at J, with 12 bases in the middle. This CDR3 comprises 11 residues. CDR1 is WNHNN and CDR2 is SYGVQD in the germline V gene (reference sequence). Written as DNA, the CDR3 is TGCGCCAGCAGAACAGGGTTGGGGCAGTACTTC. Protein product: CASRTGLGQYF.

The rearrangement joins TRBV30 to TRBJ2-1; possibly TRBD2 for D (5 bases). Germline-derived CDR1 and CDR2 are GTSNPN and SVGIG (reference sequence). The length of the CDR3 is 13 residues. V gave up 7 bases and J gave up 2 bases, with 12 bases separating them. CDR3 nucleotide sequence: TGTGCCTTACGGGCGGGCCCCTACAATGAGCAGTTCTTC. Translated, it gives CALRAGPYNEQFF.

The chain combines TRBV18 with TRBJ2-1; 7 bases are a match to TRBD1. The CDR3 sequence is 13 residues long. Unmatched junction bases numbered 5, after V lost 8 bases and J lost 4 bases. Germline V CDR1 and CDR2: KGHSH, LQKENI. In DNA form, the CDR3 reads TGTGCCAGCACTCTACAGGGGTACAATGAGCAGTTCTTC. This gives the protein CASTLQGYNEQFF.

The rearrangement uses TRBV6-5 and TRBJ1-1; 7 bases agree with TRBD1. CDR3 size: 13 residues. The V gene's germline CDR1 is MNHEY and CDR2 SVGAGI. Germline trimming cut 8 bases from V and 0 bases from J; bases unmatched to any gene: 3. The CDR3 reads CASETGMNTEAFF. The DNA of the CDR3 is TGTGCCAGCGAGACAGGGATGAACACTGAAGCTTTCTTT.

The CDR3 sequence is CASSQDATRSGNTIYF. The CDR3 bases are TGTGCCAGCAGCCAAGATGCCACTCGCTCTGGAAACACCATATATTTT. The genes are TRBV4-2 and TRBJ1-3; D is uncertain. The CDR3 totals 16 residues. Germline V gene sequence: CDR1 LGHNA, CDR2 YNFKEQ. V was trimmed by 0 bases and J by 0 bases, leaving 9 bases between them.

The V and J genes are TRBV6-5 and TRBJ1-6, with 8 bases lining up with TRBD1. The CDR3 spans 14 residues. Germline CDR1 is MNHEY and CDR2 is SVGAGI. V was pared by 7 bases and J by 7 bases, with 6 bases of the junction left unmatched. The CDR3 nucleotides are TGTGCCAGCAACACAAGGACAGGGAATTCACCCCTCCACTTT. Its translation: CASNTRTGNSPLHF.

Regarding this clone: Other DNA sequences in the same sample also yield this CDR3. V and J are TRBV24-1 and TRBJ2-3, with 8 positions matching TRBD2. V shed 3 bases, J shed 2 bases, and the junction held 3 bases outside the gene matches. The CDR3 runs to 15 residues. Germline CDR1 is KGHDR and CDR2 is SFDVKD. The CDR3 sequence is CATSDTGGSTDTQYF. As DNA, the CDR3 is TGTGCCACCAGTGATACGGGGGGGTCCACAGATACGCAGTATTTT.

The rearrangement joins TRBV2 to TRBJ1-1, with D possibly matching TRBD1 (6 bases). Germline values: CDR1 SNHLY, CDR2 FYNNEI. V shed 5 bases and J shed 1 base, with 11 bases lying between them. The CDR3 extends over 14 amino acids. The chain's CDR3 is CASSREGQNTEAFF. The CDR3 nucleotides are TGTGCCAGCAGTCGAGAGGGACAGAACACTGAAGCTTTCTTT.

The V call is TRBV18, the J call TRBJ2-7; no clear D gene. The germline V gene has CDR1 KGHSH and CDR2 LQKENI. The V and J ends lost 2 bases and 4 bases respectively, with 6 bases between them. The CDR3 length is 12 residues. The CDR3 DNA reads TGTGCCAGCTCACCAGGAGCTTACGAGCAGTACTTC. It codes for CASSPGAYEQYF.

The chain joins TRBV2 to TRBJ1-5; TRBD1 is a possible D gene (5 bases). CDR1 is SNHLY, CDR2 FYNNEI, per germline. Trimming shortened V by 5 bases and J by 7 bases, and 12 bases separated the two germline ends. This CDR3 region has 13 residues. The CDR3 region has the DNA TGTGCCAGCAGTCTCGGGGGGGACCAGCCCCAGCATTTT. Its translation: CASSLGGDQPQHF.

This chain joins TRBV7-2 and TRBJ2-3; 7 nucleotides agree with TRBD1. The CDR3 consists of 16 residues. Germline V gene lookup returns CDR1 SGHTA and CDR2 FQGNSA. The V and J ends lost 2 bases and 0 bases, in that order; junction bases with no gene match: 5. CDR3 loop: CASSLIWDSSTDTQYF. Written as DNA, the CDR3 is TGTGCCAGCAGCTTAATATGGGACAGTAGCACAGATACGCAGTATTTT.

CDR3 DNA sequence: TGCGCCAGCAGCCCCGGACAGGACCCTACGCAGTATTTT. Translation gives CASSPGQDPTQYF. The V call is TRBV5-1, the J call TRBJ2-3; 7 nucleotides line up with TRBD1. The CDR3 covers 13 residues. Germline trimming cut 4 bases from V and 8 bases from J; bases unmatched to any gene: 7. CDR1 is SGHRS and CDR2 is YFSETQ in the germline V gene.

The chain uses TRBV5-1 and TRBJ1-6; no clear D gene. CDR3 length: 15 amino acids. The germline V gene encodes CDR1 SGHRS and CDR2 YFSETQ. V lost 4 bases and J lost 5, with 13 bases in between. CDR3 in DNA: TGCGCCAGCAGCCGCTCTGGAGAGGATAATTCACCCCTCCACTTT. Its protein is CASSRSGEDNSPLHF.